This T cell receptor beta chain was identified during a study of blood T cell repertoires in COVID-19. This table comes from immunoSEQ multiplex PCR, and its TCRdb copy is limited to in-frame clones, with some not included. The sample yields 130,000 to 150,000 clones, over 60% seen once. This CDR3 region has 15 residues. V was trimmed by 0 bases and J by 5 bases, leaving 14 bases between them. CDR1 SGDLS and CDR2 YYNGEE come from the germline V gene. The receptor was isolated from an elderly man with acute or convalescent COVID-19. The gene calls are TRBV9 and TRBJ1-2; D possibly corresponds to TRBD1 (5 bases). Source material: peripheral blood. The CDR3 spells CASSVGQGIGYGYTF. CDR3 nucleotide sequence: TGTGCCAGCAGCGTAGGGCAGGGCATTGGATATGGCTACACCTTC.